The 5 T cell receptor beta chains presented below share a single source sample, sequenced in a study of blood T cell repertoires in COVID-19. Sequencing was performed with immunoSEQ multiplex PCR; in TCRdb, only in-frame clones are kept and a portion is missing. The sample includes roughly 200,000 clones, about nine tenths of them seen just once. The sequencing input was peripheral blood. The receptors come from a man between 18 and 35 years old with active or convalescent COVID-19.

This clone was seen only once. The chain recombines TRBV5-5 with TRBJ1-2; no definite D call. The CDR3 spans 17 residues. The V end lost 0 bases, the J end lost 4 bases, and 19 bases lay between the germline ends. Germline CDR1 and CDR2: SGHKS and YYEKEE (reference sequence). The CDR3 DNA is TGTGCCAGCAGCTTGGCCGGTGGGCAGCAACAACTCTATGGCTACACCTTC. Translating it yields CASSLAGGQQQLYGYTF.

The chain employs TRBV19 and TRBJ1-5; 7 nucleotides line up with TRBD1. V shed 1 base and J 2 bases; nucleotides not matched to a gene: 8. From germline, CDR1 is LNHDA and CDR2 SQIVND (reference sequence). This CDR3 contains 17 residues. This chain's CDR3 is CASSIAGTVFGNQPQHF. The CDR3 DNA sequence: TGTGCCAGTAGTATAGCCGGGACAGTATTTGGCAATCAGCCCCAGCATTTT.

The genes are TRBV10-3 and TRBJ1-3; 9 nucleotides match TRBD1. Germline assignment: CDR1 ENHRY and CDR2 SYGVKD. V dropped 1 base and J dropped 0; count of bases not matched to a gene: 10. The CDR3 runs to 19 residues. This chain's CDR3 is CAISEFLPTGQGSGNTIYF. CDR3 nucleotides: TGTGCCATCAGTGAGTTCCTTCCGACGGGACAGGGCTCTGGAAACACCATATATTTT.

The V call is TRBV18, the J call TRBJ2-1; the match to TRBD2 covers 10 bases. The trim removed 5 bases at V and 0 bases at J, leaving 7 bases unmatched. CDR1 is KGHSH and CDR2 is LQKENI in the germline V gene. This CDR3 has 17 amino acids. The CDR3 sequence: CASSSSGGPSSYNEQFF. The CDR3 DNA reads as TGTGCCAGCTCAAGTAGCGGGGGGCCGAGCTCCTACAATGAGCAGTTCTTC.

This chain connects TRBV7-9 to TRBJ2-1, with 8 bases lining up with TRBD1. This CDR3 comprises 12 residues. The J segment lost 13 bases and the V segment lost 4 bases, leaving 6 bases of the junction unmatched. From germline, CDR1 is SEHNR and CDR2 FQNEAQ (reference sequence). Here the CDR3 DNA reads TGTGCCAGCAGCTCCGACAGGGGTGGTCAGTTCTTC. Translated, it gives CASSSDRGGQFF. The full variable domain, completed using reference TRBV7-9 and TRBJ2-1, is DTGVSQNPRHKITKRGQNVTFRCDPISEHNRLYWYRQTLGQGPEFLTYFQNEAQLEKSRLLSDRFSAERPKGSFSTLEIQRTEQGDSAMYLCASSSDRGGQFFGPGTRLTVL.